A single sample is the source of the 24 T cell receptor beta chains below, sequenced in a study of T cells in Graves' hyperthyroidism and ophthalmopathy (dated 2019 in TCRdb). Receptor amplification or capture employed multiplex PCR. Sequenced on an Illumina HiSeq 2000. Amplification of TCR beta CDR3 regions was carried out from RNA transcripts. A first-round RT-PCR of the TCR CDR3 used the HTBI primer set with the Qiagen OneStep RT-PCR kit. TCRdb cleaned the public reads at Q25 with fastp, built clones with MiXCR and kept in-frame beta chains. CDR3 protein duplicates are merged, each entry listing the most common genes and DNA. Counted in this sample were around 520,000 distinct CDR3 sequences; approximately 15% of them appeared once. The top ten clones comprise 15% to 20% of the sample. Sequenced input: blood. The receptors here all came from a woman between 18 and 29 years old with Graves' hyperthyroidism.

This clonotype has a count of ten or more. The genes are TRBV11-1 and TRBJ2-1; 8 bases map to TRBD1. V gave up 4 bases and J gave up 2 bases; unmatched junction bases: 4. CDR1 and CDR2 from the germline V gene are SGHAT and FQDESV (reference sequence). The CDR3 consists of 15 residues. The CDR3 sequence: CASSSDRAPYNEQFF. As DNA, the CDR3 is TGTGCCAGCAGCTCGGACAGGGCCCCCTACAATGAGCAGTTCTTC.

This clonotype appeared many times. One base away lies a much larger clone, so this may be a sequencing read error. The CDR3, as DNA: TGTGCCAGCAGCTTAGTGTGGGACAATGAGCAGTTCTTC. It translates to CASSLVWDNEQFF. V usage is TRBV7-2 and J usage is TRBJ2-1; no definite D call. Trimming removed 1 base at V and 5 bases at J, with 6 bases between. This CDR3 is 13 amino acids long. Germline V gives CDR1 SGHTA, CDR2 FQGNSA.

This clonotype was found many times. This rearrangement joins TRBV2 to TRBJ2-3, with 9 bases identical to TRBD2. The CDR3 runs 19 residues. In germline, CDR1 is SNHLY, CDR2 FYNNEI. V dropped 2 bases and J dropped 4; count of bases not matched to a gene: 16. The CDR3 loop reads CASSEQAVLMGGRADTQYF. The CDR3 region has the DNA TGTGCCAGCAGTGAACAAGCCGTACTCATGGGCGGGAGGGCAGATACGCAGTATTTT.

There are a few counts of this clonotype. J is TRBJ2-7 and V is TRBV7-9; possibly TRBD1 or TRBD2 for D (5 bases each). CDR3 length: 14 residues. From germline, CDR1 is SEHNR and CDR2 FQNEAQ (reference sequence). Trimming took off 2 bases at V and 1 base at J, with 9 bases between the two ends. CDR3 in DNA: TGTGCCAGCAGCTTAAGGGACGCATCCTACGAGCAGTACTTC. Translation: CASSLRDASYEQYF.

The chain recombines TRBV5-6 with TRBJ2-4; D may correspond to TRBD1 or TRBD2 (5 bases each). CDR1 is SGHDT and CDR2 is YYEEEE in the germline V gene. This CDR3 has 16 residues. V lost 1 base and J 0 bases, leaving 11 bases between the germline ends. In DNA, the CDR3 is TGTGCCAGCAGCTTGTATGGGGACCTAGCCAAAAACATTCAGTACTTC. Translating gives CASSLYGDLAKNIQYF.

The chain is built from TRBV20-1 and TRBJ2-3; 7 bases line up with TRBD2. CDR1 and CDR2 (germline): DFQATT, SNEGSKA (reference sequence). J was trimmed by 2 bases and V by 6 bases; bases with no gene match: 8. This CDR3 has 14 residues. This CDR3 reads CSATPSGNTDTQYF. The DNA for the CDR3 is TGCAGTGCAACTCCTAGCGGAAACACAGATACGCAGTATTTT.

This clonotype was picked up many times. The V and J genes are TRBV7-3 and TRBJ2-3, with a tentative D call TRBD1 (6 bases). The CDR3 runs to 13 residues. CDR1 is SGHTA and CDR2 is FQGTGA in the germline V gene. Trimming took 6 bases from V and 5 from J, leaving 12 bases between them. For the CDR3, the DNA is TGTGCCAGCAGTCGCTACAGGGAAGATACGCAGTATTTT. It specifies CASSRYREDTQYF. Together with reference TRBV7-3 and TRBJ2-3, the CDR3 gives the full variable domain: GAGVSQTPSNKVTEKGKYVELRCDPISGHTALYWYRQSLGQGPEFLIYFQGTGAADDSGLPNDRFFAVRPEGSVSTLKIQRTERGDSAVYLCASSRYREDTQYFGPGTRLTVL.

This clonotype occurred a few times. This chain connects TRBV10-2 to TRBJ1-1; 7 nucleotides match TRBD1. Germline V gives CDR1 WSHSY, CDR2 SAAADI. The junction had 12 bases not matched to a gene; V was cut back by 3 bases and J by 11 bases. The CDR3 contains 14 residues. This CDR3 reads CASSEGQVPVVAFF. The CDR3 DNA is TGCGCCAGCAGTGAAGGACAGGTACCAGTAGTCGCTTTCTTT.

Ten or more counts support this clonotype. The chain recombines TRBV6-5 with TRBJ1-2; D is uncertain. V lost 1 base to trimming and J lost 4 bases, with 7 bases between them. The germline gives CDR1 MNHEY, CDR2 SVGAGI. The length of the CDR3 is 13 residues. The CDR3 DNA sequence: TGTGCCAGCAGTTACTACGGCGGCTATGGCTACACCTTC. This codes for CASSYYGGYGYTF.

The chain is built from TRBV20-1 and TRBJ2-1; 9 bases line up with TRBD2. The J segment lost 4 bases and the V segment lost 3 bases, leaving 10 bases of the junction unmatched. Germline assignment: CDR1 DFQATT and CDR2 SNEGSKA (reference sequence). CDR3 size: 16 residues. This chain's CDR3 is CSASGASGATYNEQFF. As DNA, the CDR3 is TGCAGTGCTAGTGGGGCTAGCGGGGCGACATACAATGAGCAGTTCTTC.

This clonotype was detected ten times or more. J is TRBJ2-3 and V is TRBV5-1; the match to TRBD1 covers 7 bases. This CDR3 has 16 amino acids. V shed 6 bases and J 4 bases; nucleotides not matched to a gene: 14. Germline V CDR1 and CDR2: SGHRS, YFSETQ. Written as DNA, the CDR3 is TGCGCCAGCATGGTGTCCCGGGACAGAAGGTCAGATACGCAGTATTTT. Amino acid sequence: CASMVSRDRRSDTQYF.

At least ten counts were recorded for this clonotype. The chain joins TRBV9 to TRBJ2-1; 8 bases map to TRBD1. Germline values: CDR1 SGDLS, CDR2 YYNGEE. V lost 0 bases to trimming and J lost 7 bases; unmatched junction nucleotides: 0. This CDR3 spans 13 amino acids. CDR3 nucleotides: TGTGCCAGCAGCGTAGGACAGGGGAATGAGCAGTTCTTC. Protein sequence: CASSVGQGNEQFF.

On this clonotype: One base away lies a much larger clone, so this may be a sequencing read error. The chain joins TRBV11-2 to TRBJ2-2; 13 nucleotides line up with TRBD2. The CDR3 is 18 residues long. The trim removed 3 bases at V and 4 bases at J, leaving 8 bases unmatched. In germline, CDR1 is SGHAT, CDR2 FQNNGV. CDR3 nucleotides: TGTGCCAGCAGCTTGGGACTAGCGGGGCGAACAGTCACCGGGGAGCTGTTTTTT. It yields the protein CASSLGLAGRTVTGELFF.

At least ten counts were recorded for this clonotype. This chain uses TRBV5-1 with TRBJ1-3; tentatively, D is TRBD1 (6 bases). Germline-derived CDR1 and CDR2 are SGHRS and YFSETQ. The V gene lost 0 bases and the J gene lost 0 bases, with 10 bases spanning the gap. The CDR3 is 16 residues long. In DNA, the CDR3 is TGCGCCAGCAGCTTGGAGGGGGGAAGCTCTGGAAACACCATATATTTT. This codes for CASSLEGGSSGNTIYF.

The V gene is TRBV20-1, the J gene TRBJ2-4; a weak D match, TRBD2 (5 bases). V dropped 0 bases and J dropped 0 bases, with 9 bases sitting between them. The CDR3 sequence is 15 residues long. CDR1 is DFQATT and CDR2 is SNEGSKA in the germline V gene (reference sequence). CDR3 residues: CSARDGSLAKNIQYF. In DNA, the CDR3 is TGCAGTGCTAGAGATGGGAGCCTAGCCAAAAACATTCAGTACTTC.

This clonotype occurred many times. This rearrangement joins TRBV7-9 to TRBJ1-1; D is uncertain. CDR1 and CDR2 from the germline V gene are SEHNR and FQNEAQ (reference sequence). The CDR3 is made up of 13 amino acids. Trimming stripped 5 bases from V and 0 bases from J, with 7 bases between. CDR3 DNA sequence: TGTGCCAGCAGCAAAGAGATGAACACTGAAGCTTTCTTT. Protein: CASSKEMNTEAFF.

This clonotype was found many times. V usage is TRBV30 and J usage is TRBJ2-7; no reliable D call. Trimming left V 3 bases short and J 3 bases short, with 9 bases between. Germline assignment: CDR1 GTSNPN and CDR2 SVGIG (reference sequence). This CDR3 has 12 amino acids. The CDR3 sequence: CAWSPTIYEQYF. In nucleotides, the CDR3 is TGTGCCTGGAGCCCTACCATCTACGAGCAGTACTTC.

The V gene is TRBV10-2, the J gene TRBJ2-2; D perhaps matches TRBD1 (6 bases). The V end lost 8 bases, the J end lost 0 bases, and 10 bases lay between the germline ends. Germline loops: CDR1 WSHSY, CDR2 SAAADI. The CDR3 sequence is 14 residues long. The CDR3 is CASVGQPNTGELFF. In DNA, the CDR3 is TGCGCCAGCGTCGGACAGCCGAACACCGGGGAGCTGTTTTTT.

This clonotype occurred a few times. A much larger clone lies one base from this, so it may be a read error. The chain recombines TRBV28 with TRBJ2-5; D gene uncertain. The CDR3 totals 13 residues. Germline values: CDR1 MDHEN, CDR2 SYDVKM. Trimming shortened V by 5 bases and J by 1 base, and 8 bases separated the two germline ends. CDR3: CASSKAVQETQYF. The CDR3, as DNA: TGTGCCAGCAGTAAGGCAGTCCAAGAGACCCAGTACTTC.

This clonotype was observed a few times. CDR3 region: CASRTTSATSDTQYF. The CDR3 nucleotides read TGTGCCAGCAGGACAACTAGCGCCACGTCAGATACGCAGTATTTT. The chain joins TRBV6-1 to TRBJ2-3; 7 bases are shared with TRBD2. The CDR3 covers 15 residues. Germline V gene data show CDR1 as MNHNS and CDR2 as SASEGT. V trimming: 6 bases; J trimming: 4 bases; junction bases outside the gene matches: 10.

Only a few counts were recorded for this clonotype. This chain uses TRBV4-1 with TRBJ2-1; possible D gene TRBD2, 5 bases. V shed 1 base and J shed 9 bases, with 13 bases lying between them. The CDR3 is 14 amino acids. Germline lookup yields CDR1 MGHRA and CDR2 YSYEKL. For the CDR3, the DNA is TGCGCCAGCAGCCAAGGTTCTAGCCCCGGTGAGCAGTTCTTC. Protein: CASSQGSSPGEQFF.

This clonotype was observed a few times. This sequence joins TRBV20-1 and TRBJ2-1; no clear D. This CDR3 has 14 residues. Germline V gene lookup returns CDR1 DFQATT and CDR2 SNEGSKA (reference sequence). Trimming took 3 bases from V and 1 from J, leaving 10 bases between them. This CDR3 reads CSARGDGSYNEQFF. The CDR3 DNA is TGCAGTGCTAGGGGCGACGGGTCCTACAATGAGCAGTTCTTC.

There are a few counts of this clonotype. The rearrangement joins TRBV5-1 to TRBJ1-1; possible D gene TRBD1, 5 bases. The CDR3 extends over 16 amino acids. Per germline, CDR1 SGHRS and CDR2 YFSETQ. Trimming stripped 0 bases from V and 2 bases from J, with 14 bases between. DNA of the CDR3: TGCGCCAGCAGCTTGGGCGGGGGTGGGAGAAACACTGAAGCTTTCTTT. This encodes CASSLGGGGRNTEAFF.

With regard to this clonotype: The junction differs from germline at one of its ends, possibly a read error. This rearrangement joins TRBV9 to TRBJ2-5; 7 nucleotides align to TRBD2. Per germline, CDR1 SGDLS and CDR2 YYNGEE. CDR3 length: 14 residues. As DNA, the CDR3 is TGTGCCGGCAGCGTAGGACTAGATCAAGAGACCCAGTACTTC. Amino acid sequence: CAGSVGLDQETQYF.